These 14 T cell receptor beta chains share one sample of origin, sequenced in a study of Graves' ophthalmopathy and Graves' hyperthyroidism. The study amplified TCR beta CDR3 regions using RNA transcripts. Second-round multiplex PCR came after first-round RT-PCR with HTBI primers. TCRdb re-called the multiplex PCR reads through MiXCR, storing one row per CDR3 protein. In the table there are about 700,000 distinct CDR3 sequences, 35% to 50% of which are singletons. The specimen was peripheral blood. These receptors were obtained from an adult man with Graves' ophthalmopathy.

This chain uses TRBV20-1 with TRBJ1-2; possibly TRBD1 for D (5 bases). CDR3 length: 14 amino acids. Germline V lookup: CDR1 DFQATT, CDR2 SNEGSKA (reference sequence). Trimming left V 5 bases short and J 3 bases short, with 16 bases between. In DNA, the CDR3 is TGCAGTGCTCGTAGTGGCGGGGGAGACTATGGCTACACCTTC. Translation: CSARSGGGDYGYTF.

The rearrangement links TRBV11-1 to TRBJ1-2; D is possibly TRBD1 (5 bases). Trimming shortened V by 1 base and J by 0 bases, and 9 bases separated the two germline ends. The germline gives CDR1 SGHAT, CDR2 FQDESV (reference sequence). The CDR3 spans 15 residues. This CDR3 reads CASSLVARANYGYTF. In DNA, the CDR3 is TGTGCCAGCAGCTTAGTCGCCAGGGCTAACTATGGCTACACCTTC.

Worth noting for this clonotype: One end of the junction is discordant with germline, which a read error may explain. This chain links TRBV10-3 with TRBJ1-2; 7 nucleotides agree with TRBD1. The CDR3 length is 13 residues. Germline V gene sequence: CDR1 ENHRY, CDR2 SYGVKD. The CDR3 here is CASSEGGADGYTF. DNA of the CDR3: TGTGCCAGCAGTGAAGGGGGCGCGGATGGCTACACCTTC.

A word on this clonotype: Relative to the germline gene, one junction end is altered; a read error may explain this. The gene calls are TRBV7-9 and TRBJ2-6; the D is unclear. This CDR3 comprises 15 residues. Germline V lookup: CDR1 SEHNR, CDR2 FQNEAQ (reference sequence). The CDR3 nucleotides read TGTGCCAGCAGCTCTGGGTACTCTGGAGCCAACGTCCTGGCTTTC. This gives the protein CASSSGYSGANVLAF.

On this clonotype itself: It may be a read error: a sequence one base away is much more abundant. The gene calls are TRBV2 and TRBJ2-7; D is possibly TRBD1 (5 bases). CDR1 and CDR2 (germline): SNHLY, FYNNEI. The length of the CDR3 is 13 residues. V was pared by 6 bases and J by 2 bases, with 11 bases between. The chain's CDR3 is CASRRLDTYEQYF. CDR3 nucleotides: TGTGCCAGCAGGAGATTGGACACCTACGAGCAGTACTTC.

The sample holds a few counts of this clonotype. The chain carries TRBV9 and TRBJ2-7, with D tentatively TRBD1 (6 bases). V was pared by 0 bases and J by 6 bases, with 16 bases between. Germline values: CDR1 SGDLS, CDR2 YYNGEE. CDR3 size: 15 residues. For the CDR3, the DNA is TGTGCCAGCAGCGTAGGGTGGCAGGGGAAAGTCGAGCAGTACTTC. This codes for CASSVGWQGKVEQYF.

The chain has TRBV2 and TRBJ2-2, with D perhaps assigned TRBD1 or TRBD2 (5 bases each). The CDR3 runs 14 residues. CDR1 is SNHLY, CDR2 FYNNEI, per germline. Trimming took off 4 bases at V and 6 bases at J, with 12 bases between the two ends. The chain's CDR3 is CASSGGIPPGELFF. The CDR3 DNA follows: TGTGCCAGCAGTGGGGGGATACCCCCCGGGGAGCTGTTTTTT.

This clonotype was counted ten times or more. This CDR3 reads CASSSTGGGQPQHF. CDR3 DNA: TGTGCCAGCAGTAGCACAGGGGGGGGTCAGCCCCAGCATTTT. This chain joins TRBV12-3 or TRBV12-4 and TRBJ1-5, with 8 positions matching TRBD1. This CDR3 contains 14 residues. With V trimmed by 5 bases and J by 6 bases, 6 bases remained unmatched.

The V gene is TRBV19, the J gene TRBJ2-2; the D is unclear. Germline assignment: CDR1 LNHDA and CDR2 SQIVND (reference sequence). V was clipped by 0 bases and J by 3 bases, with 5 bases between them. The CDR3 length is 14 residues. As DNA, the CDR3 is TGTGCCAGTAGTATAGACAGGTACACCGGGGAGCTGTTTTTT. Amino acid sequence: CASSIDRYTGELFF.

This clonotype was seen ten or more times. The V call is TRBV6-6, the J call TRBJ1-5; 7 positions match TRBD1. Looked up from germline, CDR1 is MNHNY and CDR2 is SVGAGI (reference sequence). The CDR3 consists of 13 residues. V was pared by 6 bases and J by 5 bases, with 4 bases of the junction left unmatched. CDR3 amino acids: CASSVDRDQPQHF. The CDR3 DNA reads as TGTGCCAGCAGCGTCGACAGGGATCAGCCCCAGCATTTT.

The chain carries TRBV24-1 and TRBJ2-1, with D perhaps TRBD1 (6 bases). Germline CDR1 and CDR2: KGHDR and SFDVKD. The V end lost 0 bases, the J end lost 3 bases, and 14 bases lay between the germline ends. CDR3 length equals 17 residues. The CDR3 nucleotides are TGTGCCACCAGTGATTTGAACCGGGACAAAAACTACAATGAGCAGTTCTTC. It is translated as CATSDLNRDKNYNEQFF.

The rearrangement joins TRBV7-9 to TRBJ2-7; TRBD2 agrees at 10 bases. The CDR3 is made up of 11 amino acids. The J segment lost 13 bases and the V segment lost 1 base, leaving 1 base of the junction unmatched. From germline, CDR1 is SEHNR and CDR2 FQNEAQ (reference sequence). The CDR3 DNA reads TGTGCCAGCAGCTTAGGGACTAGCGGATACTTC. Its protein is CASSLGTSGYF.

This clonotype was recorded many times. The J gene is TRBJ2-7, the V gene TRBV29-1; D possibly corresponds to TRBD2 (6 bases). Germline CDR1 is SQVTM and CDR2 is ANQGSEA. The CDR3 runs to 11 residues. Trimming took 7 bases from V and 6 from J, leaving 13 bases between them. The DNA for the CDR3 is TGCAGCGGGGAGGAGGGACTCGAGCAGTACTTC. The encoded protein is CSGEEGLEQYF.

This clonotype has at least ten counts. The CDR3 DNA is TGTGCCAGCAGCCGAGCTTCAGGGACCTACGAGCAGTACTTC. Amino acid sequence: CASSRASGTYEQYF. The V call is TRBV7-9, the J call TRBJ2-7; a possible D gene is TRBD1 (5 bases). Germline lookup yields CDR1 SEHNR and CDR2 FQNEAQ (reference sequence). The CDR3 runs 14 residues. Trimming removed 5 bases from V and 2 bases from J, with 13 bases in between.